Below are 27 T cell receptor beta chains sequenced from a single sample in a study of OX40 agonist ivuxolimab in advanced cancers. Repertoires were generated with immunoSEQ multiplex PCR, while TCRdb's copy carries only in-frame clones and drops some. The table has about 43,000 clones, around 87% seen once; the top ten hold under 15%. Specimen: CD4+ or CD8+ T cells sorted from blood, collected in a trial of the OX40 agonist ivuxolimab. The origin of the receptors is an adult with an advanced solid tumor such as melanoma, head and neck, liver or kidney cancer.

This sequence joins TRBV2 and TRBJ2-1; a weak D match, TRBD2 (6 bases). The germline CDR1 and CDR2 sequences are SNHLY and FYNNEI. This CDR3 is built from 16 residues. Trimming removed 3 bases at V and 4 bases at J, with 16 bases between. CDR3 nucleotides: TGTGCCAGCAGTGAGCCGGGGACTCCACCTTACAATGAGCAGTTCTTC. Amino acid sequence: CASSEPGTPPYNEQFF.

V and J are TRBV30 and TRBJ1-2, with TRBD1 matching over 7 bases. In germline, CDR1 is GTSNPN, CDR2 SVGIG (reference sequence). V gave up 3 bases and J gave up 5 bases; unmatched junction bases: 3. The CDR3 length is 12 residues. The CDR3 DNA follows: TGTGCCTGGAGGACAGGGCGATATGGCTACACCTTC. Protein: CAWRTGRYGYTF. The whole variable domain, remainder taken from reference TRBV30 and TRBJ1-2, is SQTIHQWPATLVQPVGSPLSLECTVEGTSNPNLYWYRQAAGRGLQLLFYSVGIGQISSEVPQNLSASRPQDRQFILSSKKLLLSDSGFYLCAWRTGRYGYTFGSGTRLTVV.

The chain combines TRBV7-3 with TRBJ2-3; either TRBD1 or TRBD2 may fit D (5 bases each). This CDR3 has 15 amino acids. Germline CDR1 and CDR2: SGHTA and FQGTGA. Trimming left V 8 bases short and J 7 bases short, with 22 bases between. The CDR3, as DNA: TGTGCCAGCGGGGTGGGACCTTCCTCATTATATACGCAGTATTTT. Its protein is CASGVGPSSLYTQYF.

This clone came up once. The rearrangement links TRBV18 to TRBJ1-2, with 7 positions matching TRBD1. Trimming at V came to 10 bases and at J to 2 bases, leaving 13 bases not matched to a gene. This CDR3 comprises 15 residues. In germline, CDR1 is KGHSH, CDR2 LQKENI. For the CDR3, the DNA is TGTGCCACCCCACAACAGGGGAGGAAGAACTATGGCTACACCTTC. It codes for CATPQQGRKNYGYTF.

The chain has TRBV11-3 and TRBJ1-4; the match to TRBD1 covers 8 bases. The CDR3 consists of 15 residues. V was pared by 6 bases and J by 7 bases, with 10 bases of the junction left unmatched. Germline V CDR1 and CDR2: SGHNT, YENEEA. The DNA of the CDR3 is TGTGCCAGCAGAAACCCAGGGGGCTCAAGTGAAAAACTGTTTTTT. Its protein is CASRNPGGSSEKLFF. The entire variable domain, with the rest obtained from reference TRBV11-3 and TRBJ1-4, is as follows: EAGVVQSPRYKIIEKKQPVAFWCNPISGHNTLYWYLQNLGQGPELLIRYENEEAVDDSQLPKDRFSAERLKGVDSTLKIQPAELGDSAVYLCASRNPGGSSEKLFFGSGTQLSVL.

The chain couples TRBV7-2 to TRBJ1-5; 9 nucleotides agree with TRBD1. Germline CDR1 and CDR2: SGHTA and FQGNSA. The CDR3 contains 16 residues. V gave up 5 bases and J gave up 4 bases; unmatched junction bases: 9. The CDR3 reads CASSAIRTGDNQPQHF. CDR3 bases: TGTGCCAGCAGCGCCATACGGACAGGGGATAATCAGCCCCAGCATTTT.

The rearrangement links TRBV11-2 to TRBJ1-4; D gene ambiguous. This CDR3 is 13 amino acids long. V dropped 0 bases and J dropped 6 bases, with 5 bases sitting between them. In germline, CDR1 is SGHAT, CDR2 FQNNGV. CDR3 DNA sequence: TGTGCCAGCAGCTTAGAACCAGATGAAAAACTGTTTTTT. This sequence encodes CASSLEPDEKLFF. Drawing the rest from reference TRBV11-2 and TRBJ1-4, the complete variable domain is EAGVAQSPRYKIIEKRQSVAFWCNPISGHATLYWYQQILGQGPKLLIQFQNNGVVDDSQLPKDRFSAERLKGVDSTLKIQPAKLEDSAVYLCASSLEPDEKLFFGSGTQLSVL.

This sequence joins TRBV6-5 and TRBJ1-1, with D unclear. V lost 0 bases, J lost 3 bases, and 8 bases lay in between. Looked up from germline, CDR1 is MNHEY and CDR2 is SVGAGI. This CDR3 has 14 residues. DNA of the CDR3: TGTGCCAGCAGTTACTCATCCAGCCACACTGAAGCTTTCTTT. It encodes CASSYSSSHTEAFF.

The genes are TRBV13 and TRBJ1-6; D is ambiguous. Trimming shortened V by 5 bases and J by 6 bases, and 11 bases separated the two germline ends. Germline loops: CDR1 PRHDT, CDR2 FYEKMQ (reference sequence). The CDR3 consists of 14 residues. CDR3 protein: CASSRREFNSPLHF. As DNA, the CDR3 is TGTGCCAGCAGCCGACGGGAATTTAATTCACCCCTCCACTTT.

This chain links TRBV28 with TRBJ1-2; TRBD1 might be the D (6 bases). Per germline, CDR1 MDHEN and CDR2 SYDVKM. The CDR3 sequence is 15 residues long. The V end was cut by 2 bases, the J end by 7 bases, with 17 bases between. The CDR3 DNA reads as TGTGCCAGCAGTTTACGTCTTGGACAGCTTCGTGGCTACACCTTC. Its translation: CASSLRLGQLRGYTF.

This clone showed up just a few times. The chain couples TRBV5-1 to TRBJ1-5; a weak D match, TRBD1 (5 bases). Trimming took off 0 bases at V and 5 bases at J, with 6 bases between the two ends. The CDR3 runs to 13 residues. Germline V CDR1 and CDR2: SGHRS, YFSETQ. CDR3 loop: CASSLVGDQPQHF. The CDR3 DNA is TGCGCCAGCAGCTTGGTGGGGGATCAGCCCCAGCATTTT.

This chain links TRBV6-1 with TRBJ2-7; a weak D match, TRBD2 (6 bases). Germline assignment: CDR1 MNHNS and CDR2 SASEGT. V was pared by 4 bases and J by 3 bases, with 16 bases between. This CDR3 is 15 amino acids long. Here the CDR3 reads CASSAPSAALYEQYF. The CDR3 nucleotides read TGTGCCAGCAGTGCCCCTAGCGCAGCTCTCTACGAGCAGTACTTC.

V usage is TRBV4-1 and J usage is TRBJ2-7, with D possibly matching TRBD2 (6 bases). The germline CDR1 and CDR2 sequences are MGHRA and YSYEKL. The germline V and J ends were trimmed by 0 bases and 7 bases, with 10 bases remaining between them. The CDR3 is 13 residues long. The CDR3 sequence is CASSQDRGREQYF. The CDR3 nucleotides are TGCGCCAGCAGCCAAGATCGTGGGAGGGAGCAGTACTTC.

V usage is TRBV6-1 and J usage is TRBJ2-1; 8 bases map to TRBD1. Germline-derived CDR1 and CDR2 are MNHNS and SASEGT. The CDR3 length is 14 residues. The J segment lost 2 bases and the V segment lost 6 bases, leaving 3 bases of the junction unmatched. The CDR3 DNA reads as TGTGCCAGCAGGGACAGGGCCGCCTACAATGAGCAGTTCTTC. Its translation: CASRDRAAYNEQFF.

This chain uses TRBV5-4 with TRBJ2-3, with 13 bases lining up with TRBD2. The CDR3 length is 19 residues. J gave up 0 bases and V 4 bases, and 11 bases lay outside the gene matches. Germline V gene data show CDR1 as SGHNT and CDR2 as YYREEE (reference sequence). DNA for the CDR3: TGTGCCAGCAGCCCGATAACTAGCGGGAGGGCCTACAGCACAGATACGCAGTATTTT. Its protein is CASSPITSGRAYSTDTQYF.

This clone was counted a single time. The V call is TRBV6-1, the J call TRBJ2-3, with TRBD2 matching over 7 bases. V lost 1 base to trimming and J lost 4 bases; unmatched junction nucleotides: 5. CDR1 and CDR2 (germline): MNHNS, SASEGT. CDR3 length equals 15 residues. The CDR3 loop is CASSEDGRLSDTQYF. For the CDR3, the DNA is TGTGCCAGCAGTGAAGACGGGAGGCTATCAGATACGCAGTATTTT.

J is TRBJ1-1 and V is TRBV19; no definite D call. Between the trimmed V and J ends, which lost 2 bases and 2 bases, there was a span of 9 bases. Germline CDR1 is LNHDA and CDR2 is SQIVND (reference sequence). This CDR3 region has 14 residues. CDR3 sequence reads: CASSIRPDNTEAFF. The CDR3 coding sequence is TGTGCCAGTAGTATACGGCCGGACAACACTGAAGCTTTCTTT.

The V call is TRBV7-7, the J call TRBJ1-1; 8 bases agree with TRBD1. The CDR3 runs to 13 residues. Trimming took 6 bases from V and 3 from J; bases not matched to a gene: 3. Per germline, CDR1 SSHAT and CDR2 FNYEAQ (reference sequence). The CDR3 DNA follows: TGTGCCAGCAGTCTGACAGGGGACACTGAAGCTTTCTTT. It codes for CASSLTGDTEAFF. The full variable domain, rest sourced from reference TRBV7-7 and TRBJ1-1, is GAGVSQSPRYKVTKRGQDVTLRCDPISSHATLYWYQQALGQGPEFLTYFNYEAQPDKSGLPSDRFSAERPEGSISTLTIQRTEQRDSAMYRCASSLTGDTEAFFGQGTRLTVV.

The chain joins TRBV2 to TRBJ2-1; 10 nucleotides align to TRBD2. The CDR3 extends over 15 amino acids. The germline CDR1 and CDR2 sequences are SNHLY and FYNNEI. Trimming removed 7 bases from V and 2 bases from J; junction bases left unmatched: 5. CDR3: CASIPTSGAYNEQFF. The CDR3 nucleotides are TGTGCCAGCATCCCCACTAGCGGGGCCTACAATGAGCAGTTCTTC.

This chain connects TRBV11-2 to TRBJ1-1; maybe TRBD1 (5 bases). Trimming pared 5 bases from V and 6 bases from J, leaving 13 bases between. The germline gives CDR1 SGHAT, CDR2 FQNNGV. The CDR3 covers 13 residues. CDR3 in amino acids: CASSPRGIPEAFF. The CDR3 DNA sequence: TGTGCCAGCAGCCCTCGGGGGATACCTGAAGCTTTCTTT. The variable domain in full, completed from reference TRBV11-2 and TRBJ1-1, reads EAGVAQSPRYKIIEKRQSVAFWCNPISGHATLYWYQQILGQGPKLLIQFQNNGVVDDSQLPKDRFSAERLKGVDSTLKIQPAKLEDSAVYLCASSPRGIPEAFFGQGTRLTVV.

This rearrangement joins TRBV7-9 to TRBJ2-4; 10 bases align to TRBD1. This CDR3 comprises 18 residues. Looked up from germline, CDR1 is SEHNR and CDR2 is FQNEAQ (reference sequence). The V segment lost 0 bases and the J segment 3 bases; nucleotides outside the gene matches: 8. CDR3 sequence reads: CASSLAPGQGKFKNIQYF. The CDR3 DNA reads TGTGCCAGCAGCTTAGCCCCGGGACAGGGGAAATTCAAAAACATTCAGTACTTC.

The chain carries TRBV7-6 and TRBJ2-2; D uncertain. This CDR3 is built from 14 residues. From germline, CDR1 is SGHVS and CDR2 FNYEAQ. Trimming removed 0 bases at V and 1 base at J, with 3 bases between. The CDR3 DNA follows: TGTGCCAGCAGCTTAGCCGTGAACACCGGGGAGCTGTTTTTT. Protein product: CASSLAVNTGELFF. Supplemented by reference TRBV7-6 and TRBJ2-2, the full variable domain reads GAGVSQSPRYKVTKRGQDVALRCDPISGHVSLYWYRQALGQGPEFLTYFNYEAQQDKSGLPNDRFSAERPEGSISTLTIQRTEQRDSAMYRCASSLAVNTGELFFGEGSRLTVL.

The chain's CDR3 is CASSLLAGDSYNEQFF. DNA of the CDR3: TGTGCCAGCAGTTTACTAGCGGGAGACTCCTACAATGAGCAGTTCTTC. The V gene is TRBV28, the J gene TRBJ2-1; 10 nucleotides line up with TRBD2. Germline V gene data show CDR1 as MDHEN and CDR2 as SYDVKM. V was clipped by 2 bases and J by 0 bases; unmatched bases: 1. This CDR3 has 16 residues.

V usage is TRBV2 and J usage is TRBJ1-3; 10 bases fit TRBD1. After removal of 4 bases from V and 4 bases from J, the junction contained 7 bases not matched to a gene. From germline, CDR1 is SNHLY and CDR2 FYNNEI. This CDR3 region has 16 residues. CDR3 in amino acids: CASSAEGQGRGNTIYF. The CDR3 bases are TGTGCCAGCAGTGCAGAGGGACAGGGGAGAGGAAACACCATATATTTT.

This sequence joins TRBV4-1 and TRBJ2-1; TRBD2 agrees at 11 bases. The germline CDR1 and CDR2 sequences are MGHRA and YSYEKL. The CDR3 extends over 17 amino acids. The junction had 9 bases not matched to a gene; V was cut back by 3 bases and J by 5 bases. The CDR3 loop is CASSQSIGTSGDNEQFF. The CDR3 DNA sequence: TGCGCCAGCAGCCAGTCGATCGGGACTAGCGGCGACAATGAGCAGTTCTTC.

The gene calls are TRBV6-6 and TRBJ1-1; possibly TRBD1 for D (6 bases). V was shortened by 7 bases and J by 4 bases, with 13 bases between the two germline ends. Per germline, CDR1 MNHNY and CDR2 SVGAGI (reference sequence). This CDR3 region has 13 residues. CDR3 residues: CASTGGGATEAFF. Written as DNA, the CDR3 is TGTGCCAGCACCGGAGGGGGGGCCACTGAAGCTTTCTTT.

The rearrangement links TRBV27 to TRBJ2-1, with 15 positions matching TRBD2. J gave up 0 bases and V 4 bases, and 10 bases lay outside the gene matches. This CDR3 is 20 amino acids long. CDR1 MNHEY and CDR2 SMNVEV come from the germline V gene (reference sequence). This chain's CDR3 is CASSSSGLAGGRSSYNEQFF. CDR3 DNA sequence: TGTGCCAGCAGTTCCTCGGGACTAGCGGGAGGCCGGAGCTCCTACAATGAGCAGTTCTTC.